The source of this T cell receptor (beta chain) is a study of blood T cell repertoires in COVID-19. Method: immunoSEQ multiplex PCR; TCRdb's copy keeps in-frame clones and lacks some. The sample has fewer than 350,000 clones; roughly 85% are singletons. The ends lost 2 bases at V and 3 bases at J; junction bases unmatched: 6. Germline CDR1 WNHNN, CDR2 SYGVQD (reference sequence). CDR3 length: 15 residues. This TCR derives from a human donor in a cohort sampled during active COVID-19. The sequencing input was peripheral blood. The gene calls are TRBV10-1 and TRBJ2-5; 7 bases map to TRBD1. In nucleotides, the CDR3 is TGCGCCAGCAGTGAGGCATACGACAGGGAAGAGACCCAGTACTTC. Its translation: CASSEAYDREETQYF.